Below, one TCR beta chain is given with its context. TCRdb's table, derived via immunoSEQ multiplex PCR, lists solely in-frame clones and lacks some. The sample records tens of thousands of clones, about 90% being singletons. This sample was included in a study of T cell changes during pregnancy in multiple sclerosis. The CDR3 length is 16 residues. From germline, CDR1 is MNHNY and CDR2 SVGAGI (reference sequence). The V end lost 8 bases, the J end lost 3 bases, and 21 bases lay between the germline ends. The V gene is TRBV6-6, the J gene TRBJ2-3; D is possibly TRBD1 (6 bases). The sequencing used CD8+ T cells from peripheral blood mononuclear cells, collected after pregnancy. This receptor was obtained from a female donor with multiple sclerosis, enrolled in a pregnancy study. CDR3 in amino acids: CASHPGLWQGTDTQYF. For the CDR3, the DNA is TGTGCCAGCCACCCCGGTTTGTGGCAGGGGACAGATACGCAGTATTTT.